This is a list of T cell receptor beta chains from one sample in a study of cytomegalovirus exposure and HLA in healthy donors. Profiled with immunoSEQ multiplex PCR; TCRdb holds only in-frame clones, not every one. The sample has about 280,000 clones; roughly 88% are singletons. The sequencing input was PBMCs. The receptors were sampled from a woman aged 18-35 years in good health and CMV-seronegative. Both conserved end residues are part of each CDR3. Fields, in order: J gene, V gene, clone size, D gene, CDR3 protein, CDR3 DNA. A D gene is named only where the DNA matches it firmly. Rows give clone size only sometimes, using once, few, many, or a class for an expanded clone.

TRBJ2-7 | TRBV15 | - | - | CATSRDAGTVAEQYF | TGTGCCACCAGCAGAGACGCGGGGACAGTTGCCGAGCAGTACTTC
TRBJ2-4 | TRBV2 | - | TRBD1 | CASSLDRGENIQYF | TGTGCCAGCAGTCTGGACAGGGGGGAAAACATTCAGTACTTC
TRBJ1-6 | TRBV14 | - | - | CASSHTGSRYNSPLHF | TGTGCCAGCAGCCATACGGGGTCTCGGTATAATTCACCCCTCCACTTT
TRBJ2-7 | TRBV5-1 | - | TRBD1 | CASSYDRGQAWEQYF | TGCGCCAGCAGCTACGACAGGGGGCAGGCGTGGGAGCAGTACTTC
TRBJ2-3 | TRBV28 | - | TRBD2 | CASSSSGAGVPDTQYF | TGTGCCAGCAGTTCCTCTGGAGCGGGAGTTCCAGATACGCAGTATTTT
TRBJ1-4 | TRBV6-6 | once | TRBD1 | CASSDRGVEKLFF | TGTGCCAGCAGCGACAGGGGAGTTGAAAAACTGTTTTTT
TRBJ2-1 | TRBV30 | once | - | CAWSPSMSLAQFF | TGTGCCTGGTCCCCCTCAATGAGTCTCGCCCAGTTCTTC
TRBJ2-7 | TRBV29-1 | - | - | CSVEDNYEQYF | TGCAGCGTTGAAGACAACTACGAGCAGTACTTC
TRBJ2-2 | TRBV28 | - | - | CASSLSGTPKKTGELFF | TGTGCCAGCAGTCTATCTGGGACACCCAAGAAAACCGGGGAGCTGTTTTTT
TRBJ2-7 | TRBV5-8 | - | TRBD1 | CASSPTGGASEQYF | TGTGCCAGCAGTCCTACAGGGGGCGCTTCCGAGCAGTACTTC
TRBJ2-7 | TRBV11-2 | - | - | CASSRSYEQYF | TGTGCCAGCAGCCGCTCCTACGAGCAGTACTTC
TRBJ2-1 | TRBV28 | - | TRBD2 | CASSPQYTGLAGTNEQFF | TGTGCCAGCAGTCCACAATACACAGGACTAGCGGGGACCAATGAGCAGTTCTTC
TRBJ1-2 | TRBV6-1 | - | - | CASGTELNYGYTF | TGTGCCAGCGGAACAGAACTTAACTATGGCTACACCTTC
TRBJ2-7 | TRBV7-9 | - | - | CASSFFMSGTYEQYF | TGTGCCAGCAGCTTTTTCATGAGCGGTACCTACGAGCAGTACTTC
TRBJ2-2 | TRBV13 | few | TRBD1 | CASSPGTGGLAFFRNTGELFF | TGTGCCAGCAGCCCCGGGACAGGGGGTTTGGCGTTTTTCCGTAACACCGGGGAGCTGTTTTTT
TRBJ1-2 | TRBV18 | - | - | CASSPAGANYGYTF | TGTGCCAGCTCACCGGCAGGCGCTAACTATGGCTACACCTTC
TRBJ2-2 | TRBV5-1 | medium-sized | - | CATGSLNTGELFF | TGCGCCACCGGGTCCCTGAACACCGGGGAGCTGTTTTTT
TRBJ2-7 | TRBV10-3 | once | TRBD1 | CARSRDRDYEQYF | TGTGCCAGGAGCCGGGACAGGGACTACGAGCAGTACTTC
TRBJ2-7 | TRBV11-2 | - | - | CASSQDRRSYEQYF | TGTGCCAGCAGCCAAGACAGGCGCTCCTACGAGCAGTACTTC
TRBJ2-3 | TRBV10-3 | - | - | CAISEGEGVSQYF | TGTGCCATCAGTGAGGGGGAAGGGGTTAGCCAGTATTTT
TRBJ1-5 | TRBV6-6 | - | - | CASSYPRDPQHF | TGTGCCAGCAGTTACCCGCGGGATCCCCAGCATTTT
TRBJ2-2 | TRBV27 | - | TRBD2 | CASRRTSGWTGELFF | TGTGCCAGCAGACGGACTAGCGGCTGGACCGGGGAGCTGTTTTTT
TRBJ2-7 | TRBV14 | - | TRBD2 | CASSQRDYAYEQYF | TGTGCCAGCAGCCAGAGGGACTACGCCTACGAGCAGTACTTC
TRBJ2-5 | TRBV28 | - | TRBD2 | CASSPSGRQETQYF | TGTGCCAGCAGCCCTAGCGGGAGGCAAGAGACCCAGTACTTC
TRBJ1-6 | TRBV9 | - | - | CASSVAGMGANSPLHF | TGTGCCAGCAGCGTAGCTGGGATGGGGGCCAATTCACCCCTCCACTTT
TRBJ2-1 | TRBV6-1 | - | TRBD2 | CASSEGLAGYNEQFF | TGTGCCAGCAGTGAAGGACTAGCGGGGTACAATGAGCAGTTCTTC
TRBJ2-3 | TRBV18 | - | - | CASSTQGTDTQYF | TGTGCCAGCTCAACCCAGGGCACAGATACGCAGTATTTT
TRBJ2-7 | TRBV28 | - | TRBD1 | CASNGLDYGTGERSTPYEQYF | TGTGCCAGCAATGGGCTCGATTACGGGACAGGGGAACGATCGACTCCCTACGAGCAGTACTTC
TRBJ1-4 | TRBV9 | - | TRBD1 | CASSPRQGANEKLFF | TGTGCCAGCAGCCCCCGACAGGGTGCCAATGAAAAACTGTTTTTT
TRBJ1-1 | TRBV5-6 | - | TRBD1 | CASRDTGGSDTEAFF | TGTGCCAGCAGAGATACAGGGGGCTCAGACACTGAAGCTTTCTTT
TRBJ2-4 | TRBV5-1 | - | TRBD2 | CASSSPAGVGAKNIQYF | TGCGCCAGCAGCTCCCCCGCGGGGGTTGGTGCCAAAAACATTCAGTACTTC
TRBJ2-7 | TRBV28 | - | - | CASSPGVPRGYEQYF | TGTGCCAGCAGCCCGGGGGTCCCGAGGGGTTACGAGCAGTACTTC
TRBJ2-7 | TRBV4-3 | - | TRBD2 | CASSRTRLAGSYEQYF | TGCGCCAGCAGCCGTACCAGGCTAGCGGGATCCTACGAGCAGTACTTC
TRBJ2-7 | TRBV27 | few | - | CASSPGDYYEQYF | TGTGCCAGCAGTCCGGGGGATTACTACGAGCAGTACTTC
TRBJ2-7 | TRBV11-2 | - | TRBD2 | CASGPESQLAGEDEQYF | TGTGCCAGCGGCCCGGAGTCTCAACTAGCGGGAGAAGACGAGCAGTACTTC
TRBJ2-7 | TRBV19 | - | TRBD1 | CASSISGTGHYEQYF | TGTGCCAGTAGTATATCGGGGACAGGGCACTACGAGCAGTACTTC
TRBJ2-1 | TRBV4-2 | - | TRBD2 | CASSHRMGLAGDDEQFF | TGTGCCAGCAGCCATAGAATGGGACTAGCGGGGGACGATGAGCAGTTCTTC
TRBJ1-5 | TRBV27 | - | - | CASSPTWAGSNQPQHF | TGTGCCAGCAGCCCTACGTGGGCGGGAAGCAATCAGCCCCAGCATTTT
TRBJ2-7 | TRBV28 | few | - | CASSLRNSYEQYF | TGTGCCAGCAGTCTCAGAAACTCCTACGAGCAGTACTTC
TRBJ1-5 | TRBV18 | - | TRBD1 | CASSPSTGGNQPQHF | TGTGCCAGCTCACCATCTACAGGGGGCAATCAGCCCCAGCATTTT
TRBJ1-1 | TRBV5-1 | - | - | CASSLRPGKNTEAFF | TGCGCCAGCAGCTTGCGTCCAGGAAAGAACACTGAAGCTTTCTTT
TRBJ2-7 | TRBV2 | - | TRBD2 | CASRHGTSNEQYF | TGTGCCAGCAGGCACGGGACTAGCAACGAGCAGTACTTC
TRBJ1-1 | TRBV6-5 | - | - | CASSYSGGNTEAFF | TGTGCCAGCAGTTACTCAGGGGGGAACACTGAAGCTTTCTTT
TRBJ2-7 | TRBV27 | - | TRBD2 | CASSLIASGSYEQYF | TGTGCCAGCAGTTTAATCGCTAGCGGGAGTTACGAGCAGTACTTC
TRBJ1-3 | TRBV5-4 | once | TRBD1 | CASRGIDRAGNTIYF | TGTGCCAGCAGAGGCATCGACAGGGCTGGAAACACCATATATTTT
TRBJ1-2 | TRBV6-5 | - | - | CASSYRQGHGYTF | TGTGCCAGCAGTTACAGGCAGGGCCATGGCTACACCTTC
TRBJ2-7 | TRBV28 | - | TRBD1 | CASTDRGRDEQYF | TGTGCCAGCACGGACAGGGGGCGAGACGAGCAGTACTTC
TRBJ2-7 | TRBV10-3 | - | TRBD1 | CATSWDRAHEQYF | TGTGCCACCAGTTGGGACAGGGCCCATGAGCAGTACTTC
TRBJ1-1 | TRBV2 | - | TRBD1 | CASRDRAMNTEAFF | TGTGCCAGCAGGGACAGGGCAATGAACACTGAAGCTTTCTTT
TRBJ2-7 | TRBV5-6 | once | - | CASSLVETAYEQYF | TGTGCCAGCAGCTTGGTAGAGACAGCTTACGAGCAGTACTTC
TRBJ2-7 | TRBV9 | - | TRBD2 | CASSLGGSEQYF | TGTGCCAGCAGCCTCGGCGGGAGCGAGCAGTACTTC
TRBJ2-3 | TRBV15 | - | - | CATSRDPRGRTDTQYF | TGTGCCACCAGCAGAGATCCGAGAGGGAGAACAGATACGCAGTATTTT